This is a list of T cell receptor beta chains from one sample in a study of T-cell memory formation after mild COVID-19. TCRdb passed the 5' RACE reads through MiXCR, listing each CDR3 protein once. The table has hundreds of thousands of distinct CDR3 sequences, around 27% seen once. The sample comprised PBMCs or a T cell subset sorted from them (not recorded which). The receptors derive from an adult woman who had mild COVID-19 (a few samples of this study predate the infection). Cell type and time point are not known. CDR3s leave out the opening cysteine and the closing phenylalanine or tryptophan.

TRBV29-1 | SVHLRGQETQY
TRBV20-1 | SADTGNPYGYT
TRBV4-1 | ASSQVSGVGWTEAF
TRBV25-1 | ASSGLGRVSPLH
TRBV2 | ASKSAGFATDTQY
TRBV7-9 | ASSLAAGELF
TRBV27 | ASSPHSTDTQY
TRBV12-3/TRBV12-4 | ASSRGTGGYNEQF
TRBV29-1 | SVKRGTEAF
TRBV5-5 | ASSLASGGPQETQY
TRBV3-1 | ASSHQGMHEQY
TRBV24-1 | ATSDFPRCPYSNQPQH
TRBV7-8 | ASSLVVFVSSYEQY
TRBV9 | ASSVDPSSGRGTDTQY
TRBV10-3 | AISDLAAGFVYEQY
TRBV7-7 | ASSLAASYEQY
TRBV14 | ASSQGLMNTEAF
TRBV6-1 | ASIPDRGGKLF
TRBV7-9 | ASRSETEGTSEQY
TRBV5-5 | ASSSRGSTDTQY
TRBV27 | ASSPGLAGDSNEQF
TRBV5-1 | ASSPELAAYEQY
TRBV5-1 | ASSFALGQYEQY
TRBV5-1 | ASSGGQRGDTEAF
TRBV7-6 | ASSLGTGGKETQY
TRBV5-5 | ASSQGPTSYEQY
TRBV14 | ASSPWDRGGEQY
TRBV9 | ASSVTPENTEAF
TRBV7-9 | ASSQPPGRGETQY
TRBV12-3/TRBV12-4 | ASTPTTKTQY
TRBV6-1 | ASSGTSGRASYNEQF
TRBV27 | ASSLEKREIGGGRACEQY
TRBV6-2/TRBV6-3 | ASSPGDEKLF
TRBV4-2 | ASSQDQSSGEGYEQF
TRBV7-6 | ASTHGVQETQY
TRBV20-1 | SARWARGRGTEAF
TRBV3-1 | ASSQDFRWDRHNEQF
TRBV7-8 | ASSFQWGGNQETQY
TRBV7-8 | ASSLAPNTANYGYT
TRBV29-1 | SVDEVITYNEQF
TRBV5-1 | ASSGEGAGGSDTQY
TRBV20-1 | SAREDRGNNQPQH
TRBV14 | ASSQDLPNSGNTIY
TRBV10-2 | ASSAGLAGLTDTQY
TRBV4-1 | ASSQSPTEGNYGYT
TRBV6-5 | ASSPGQTLTGELF
TRBV20-1 | SARDELAEETQY
TRBV6-6 | ASTLSGRSGETQY
TRBV28 | ASSLRQGFNEQF
TRBV5-5 | ASSLETARRTAEAF
TRBV12-3/TRBV12-4 | ASSLSSGGGGPVYNEQF
TRBV10-3 | AISGQGIAEAF
TRBV6-5 | ASSQAESSYEQY
TRBV12-3/TRBV12-4 | ASSFVVGAYTEAF
TRBV5-1 | ASSLTGEPRHEQY
TRBV9 | ASSVGLAGGGNYEQY
TRBV7-2 | ASSLEAQGGQPQH
TRBV20-1 | SASQGNQPQH
TRBV5-1 | ASSIPDRGGTEAF